The 11 T cell receptor beta chains below come from one sample, sequenced in a study of blood T cells in healthy people across ages. A sample-barcoded 5' primer and a J-beta primer mix were used in a second PCR of roughly 7 to 11 cycles. TCRdb processed the 5' RACE reads anew with MiXCR; each CDR3 protein has one entry. This sample yields approximately 600,000 distinct CDR3 sequences, of which roughly 53% are seen a single time; approximately 40% belongs to the top ten. Sequenced input: blood. Receptor source: a man aged 55 to 70 in good health.

This sequence joins TRBV29-1 and TRBJ1-1; 9 bases match TRBD1. Germline-derived CDR1 and CDR2 are SQVTM and ANQGSEA. The V gene end was trimmed by 7 bases and the J gene end by 10 bases; junction bases not matched to a gene: 7. The CDR3 loop spans 11 amino acids. CDR3: CSAMTGGSAFF. CDR3 bases: TGCAGCGCCATGACAGGGGGATCAGCTTTCTTT. The whole variable domain, filled in from reference TRBV29-1 and TRBJ1-1, reads SAVISQKPSRDICQRGTSLTIQCQVDSQVTMMFWYRQQPGQSLTLIATANQGSEATYESGFVIDKFPISRPNLTFSTLTVSNMSPEDSSIYLCSAMTGGSAFFGQGTRLTVV.

This clonotype was seen more than once but under ten times. The rearrangement uses TRBV7-2 and TRBJ2-1; D possibly uses TRBD1 or TRBD2 (7 bases each). The germline CDR1 and CDR2 sequences are SGHTA and FQGNSA. This CDR3 comprises 15 residues. V lost 4 bases, J lost 1 base, and 11 bases lay in between. CDR3 sequence: CASSSQGGSYNEQFF. The CDR3 DNA is TGTGCCAGCAGCTCTCAGGGGGGGTCCTACAATGAGCAGTTCTTC.

The J gene is TRBJ2-1, the V gene TRBV3-1; TRBD1 or TRBD2 may be the D gene (5 bases each). This CDR3 has 16 amino acids. Trimming pared 2 bases from V and 7 bases from J, leaving 18 bases between. Germline loops: CDR1 LGHDT, CDR2 YNNKEL (reference sequence). Here the CDR3 reads CASSQPRGSGPNEQFF. Here the CDR3 DNA reads TGTGCCAGCAGCCAACCCCGGGGATCAGGGCCTAATGAGCAGTTCTTC.

V gene TRBV20-1 combines with J gene TRBJ1-5; TRBD1 matches at 9 bases. J lost 6 bases, V lost 5 bases, and 8 bases had no gene match. CDR3 length: 14 amino acids. In germline, CDR1 is DFQATT, CDR2 SNEGSKA (reference sequence). The CDR3 spells CSAVQGALGQPQHF. Written as DNA, the CDR3 is TGCAGTGCTGTACAGGGGGCCTTAGGTCAGCCCCAGCATTTT.

The genes are TRBV24-1 and TRBJ1-5, with D maybe TRBD1 (5 bases). The CDR3 sequence is 16 residues long. Germline V gene sequence: CDR1 KGHDR, CDR2 SFDVKD. V was trimmed by 2 bases and J by 2 bases, leaving 12 bases between them. The CDR3 coding sequence is TGTGCCACCAGTGATTCCCACGGAGGGGGCAATCAGCCCCAGCATTTT. Translated: CATSDSHGGGNQPQHF.

The chain carries TRBV6-2 or TRBV6-3 and TRBJ2-4; unclear D gene. V was clipped by 9 bases and J by 0 bases, with 21 bases between them. CDR3 length: 17 residues. Germline V gene data show CDR1 as MNHEY and CDR2 as SVGEGT. Here the CDR3 DNA reads TGTGCCAGTAGCCCTCCCGGACGGAACCTAGCCAAAAACATTCAGTACTTC. Protein product: CASSPPGRNLAKNIQYF.

This clonotype showed up just a few times. V usage is TRBV12-3 or TRBV12-4 and J usage is TRBJ1-2, with D maybe TRBD1 (6 bases). The CDR3 covers 15 residues. Trimming shortened V by 5 bases and J by 3 bases, and 16 bases separated the two germline ends. DNA of the CDR3: TGTGCCAGCAGTCGACAGGCCTTTGACTACTATGGCTACACCTTC. Encoded protein: CASSRQAFDYYGYTF.

The chain joins TRBV20-1 to TRBJ1-3, with D unresolved. V was trimmed by 1 base and J by 0 bases, leaving 4 bases between them. CDR3 length: 13 amino acids. Germline V gene data show CDR1 as DFQATT and CDR2 as SNEGSKA (reference sequence). CDR3: CSARVSSGNTIYF. DNA for the CDR3: TGCAGTGCTAGAGTGAGCTCTGGAAACACCATATATTTT.

This rearrangement joins TRBV5-1 to TRBJ2-1, with 12 bases aligning to TRBD2. V dropped 4 bases and J dropped 8; count of bases not matched to a gene: 7. Germline V gives CDR1 SGHRS, CDR2 YFSETQ. CDR3 length equals 15 residues. CDR3 nucleotides: TGCGCCAGCAGCCCGTCTAGCGGGGGGGCCGATGAGCAGTTCTTC. Its protein is CASSPSSGGADEQFF.

The chain joins TRBV28 to TRBJ2-5; the match to TRBD2 covers 7 bases. V lost 10 bases, J lost 2 bases, and 13 bases stayed unmatched. The germline CDR1 and CDR2 sequences are MDHEN and SYDVKM. The CDR3 is 15 residues long. The CDR3 sequence is CATHPPGLLQETQYF. The CDR3, as DNA: TGTGCCACCCACCCACCGGGACTACTGCAAGAGACCCAGTACTTC. The variable domain in full, completed from reference TRBV28 and TRBJ2-5, reads DVKVTQSSRYLVKRTGEKVFLECVQDMDHENMFWYRQDPGLGLRLIYFSYDVKMKEKGDIPEGYSVSREKKERFSLILESASTNQTSMYLCATHPPGLLQETQYFGPGTRLLVL.

About this clonotype itself: The junction shows a germline mismatch at one end, possibly a read error. The CDR3 DNA is TGTGCCGGCAGCCGACGTGAGAACACTGAAGCTTTCTTT. Translated, it gives CAGSRRENTEAFF. V usage is TRBV12-3 or TRBV12-4 and J usage is TRBJ1-1, with D unresolved. The CDR3 extends over 13 amino acids.